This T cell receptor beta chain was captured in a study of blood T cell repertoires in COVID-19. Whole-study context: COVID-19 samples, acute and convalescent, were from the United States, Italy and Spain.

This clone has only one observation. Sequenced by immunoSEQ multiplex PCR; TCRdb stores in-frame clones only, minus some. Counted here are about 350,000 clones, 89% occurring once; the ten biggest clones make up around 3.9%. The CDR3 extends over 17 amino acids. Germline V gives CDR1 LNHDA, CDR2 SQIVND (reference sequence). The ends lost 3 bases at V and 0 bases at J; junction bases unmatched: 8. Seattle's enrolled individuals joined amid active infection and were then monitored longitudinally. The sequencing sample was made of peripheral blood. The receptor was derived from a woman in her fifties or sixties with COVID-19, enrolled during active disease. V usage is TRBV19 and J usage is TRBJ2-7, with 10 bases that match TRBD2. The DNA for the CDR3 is TGTGCCAGTAGTATTGGTAGCGGGGGGCTACTCTCCTACGAGCAGTACTTC. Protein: CASSIGSGGLLSYEQYF.